Following are 5 T cell receptor beta chains from one sample sequenced in a study of blood T cell repertoires in COVID-19. Sequencing was performed with immunoSEQ multiplex PCR; in TCRdb, only in-frame clones are kept and a portion is missing. Here the sample spans 300,000 to 350,000 clones, about 87% being singletons. Sequencing was performed on peripheral blood. The receptors were gathered from a woman between 45 and 65 years old with COVID-19, enrolled during active disease.

This chain uses TRBV12-5 with TRBJ2-7, with 8 positions matching TRBD2. CDR1 LGHNT and CDR2 FRNRAP come from the germline V gene. V gave up 0 bases and J gave up 4 bases; unmatched junction bases: 5. This CDR3 has 15 amino acids. CDR3 amino acids: CASGLVRGGLYEQYF. CDR3 coding DNA: TGTGCTAGTGGTTTGGTACGGGGGGGGCTATACGAGCAGTACTTC.

This clone has more than one count but fewer than ten. The chain couples TRBV5-1 to TRBJ1-6; D is undetermined. V dropped 4 bases and J dropped 9 bases, with 17 bases sitting between them. CDR1 SGHRS and CDR2 YFSETQ come from the germline V gene. The CDR3 has 15 residues. CDR3 loop: CASSVDTSVVSPLHF. CDR3 DNA sequence: TGCGCCAGCAGCGTCGACACATCTGTCGTTTCACCCCTCCACTTT.

The chain couples TRBV7-8 to TRBJ2-7; 10 bases align to TRBD2. CDR3 length equals 16 residues. Germline V gives CDR1 SGHVS, CDR2 FQNEAQ. V was pared by 1 base and J by 2 bases, with 5 bases of the junction left unmatched. The CDR3 nucleotides are TGTGCCAGCAGCTTAGTAGGGCTAGCGGGAGCCTACGAGCAGTACTTC. Its protein is CASSLVGLAGAYEQYF. Using reference TRBV7-8 and TRBJ2-7 for the parts outside the CDR3, the full variable domain is GAGVSQSPRYKVAKRGQDVALRCDPISGHVSLFWYQQALGQGPEFLTYFQNEAQLDKSGLPSDRFFAERPEGSVSTLKIQRTQQEDSAVYLCASSLVGLAGAYEQYFGPGTRLTVT.

The V call is TRBV6-6, the J call TRBJ1-2; D is perhaps TRBD1 (5 bases). This CDR3 is 13 amino acids long. Trimming shortened V by 6 bases and J by 7 bases, and 15 bases separated the two germline ends. Germline V lookup: CDR1 MNHNY, CDR2 SVGAGI (reference sequence). This CDR3 reads CASSLVGGGGYTF. The DNA for the CDR3 is TGTGCCAGCAGCCTGGTGGGGGGTGGTGGCTACACCTTC.

This chain links TRBV27 with TRBJ2-7, with a tentative D call TRBD2 (6 bases). Germline V gene sequence: CDR1 MNHEY, CDR2 SMNVEV (reference sequence). V lost 2 bases and J lost 2, with 13 bases in between. The CDR3 contains 15 residues. The CDR3 bases are TGTGCCAGCAGTTTAGGAGGCGGGAATCCCTACGAGCAGTACTTC. It specifies CASSLGGGNPYEQYF.